These 24 T cell receptor beta chains were sequenced from one sample in a study of blood T cell repertoires in COVID-19. The assay was immunoSEQ multiplex PCR, and TCRdb's table has in-frame clones only and misses some. The sample lists approximately 210,000 clones, approximately 87% seen once, with 0.75% to 0.9% in the top ten. Sequences were obtained from peripheral blood. Receptors originate from a woman in her 70s with acute or convalescent COVID-19.

The V and J genes are TRBV7-3 and TRBJ2-2, with unresolved D. The CDR3 is 13 residues long. Trimming took 5 bases from V and 4 from J, leaving 8 bases between them. Germline CDR1 SGHTA, CDR2 FQGTGA. The CDR3 nucleotides are TGTGCCAGCAGCCAAAGTAGCACCGGGGAGCTGTTTTTT. It is translated as CASSQSSTGELFF.

V is TRBV12-3 or TRBV12-4 and J is TRBJ1-5; D might be TRBD1 (6 bases). The germline V and J ends were trimmed by 5 bases and 4 bases, with 9 bases remaining between them. The CDR3 loop spans 13 amino acids. The CDR3 DNA reads TGTGCCAGCAGTCACAGGGTTAATCAGCCCCAGCATTTT. As protein: CASSHRVNQPQHF.

The rearrangement joins TRBV7-2 to TRBJ2-1; D gene ambiguous. The CDR3 has 14 residues. The ends were cut back, 5 bases at V and 6 bases at J, with 14 bases in the middle. From germline, CDR1 is SGHTA and CDR2 FQGNSA. In nucleotides, the CDR3 is TGTGCCAGCAGCGTCTCAGGTGTTCGCAATGAGCAGTTCTTC. Amino acids: CASSVSGVRNEQFF.

This clone occurred once. V usage is TRBV3-1 (or the pseudogene TRBV3-2) and J usage is TRBJ2-5, with 7 bases matching TRBD2. V gave up 8 bases and J gave up 4 bases; unmatched junction bases: 10. The CDR3 sequence is 14 residues long. Germline lookup yields CDR1 LGHDT and CDR2 YNNKEL (reference sequence). The CDR3 bases are TGTGCCAGCCAGCGCCGCGGGGGAAGAGAGACCCAGTACTTC. It encodes CASQRRGGRETQYF.

This chain uses TRBV7-2 with TRBJ1-2; a weak D match, TRBD1 (5 bases). The V and J ends lost 2 bases and 0 bases respectively, with 10 bases between them. This CDR3 is built from 15 residues. Germline V gene lookup returns CDR1 SGHTA and CDR2 FQGNSA. The CDR3 coding sequence is TGTGCCAGCAGCTTACTTAAGACAGCTAACTATGGCTACACCTTC. It specifies CASSLLKTANYGYTF.

This clone was seen only a few times. The rearrangement joins TRBV2 to TRBJ1-6; maybe TRBD1 (6 bases). The germline gives CDR1 SNHLY, CDR2 FYNNEI. CDR3 length equals 15 residues. Trimming took off 2 bases at V and 6 bases at J, with 11 bases between the two ends. This CDR3 reads CASSELGQANSPLHF. The CDR3 DNA reads as TGTGCCAGCAGTGAACTGGGACAAGCTAATTCACCCCTCCACTTT.

The V gene is TRBV4-1, the J gene TRBJ2-7, with a tentative D call TRBD1 (5 bases). Germline loops: CDR1 MGHRA, CDR2 YSYEKL. The CDR3 consists of 15 residues. V lost 0 bases to trimming and J lost 7 bases, with 16 bases between them. This CDR3 is CASSQDDSTSLEQYF. CDR3 sequence (DNA): TGCGCCAGCAGCCAAGACGACAGCACTTCTTTGGAGCAGTACTTC.

Only one count was recorded for this clone. V is TRBV7-9 and J is TRBJ2-7; tentative D call: TRBD2 (5 bases). V lost 4 bases, J lost 5 bases, and 18 bases lay in between. The CDR3 is 15 residues long. Per germline, CDR1 SEHNR and CDR2 FQNEAQ (reference sequence). The DNA for the CDR3 is TGTGCCAGCAGCTCGCGGGCTCCCCTGATAAACGAGCAGTACTTC. It specifies CASSSRAPLINEQYF.

This chain joins TRBV4-1 and TRBJ2-7; D may be TRBD2 (5 bases). Trimming pared 1 base from V and 4 bases from J, leaving 11 bases between. The CDR3 covers 14 residues. In germline, CDR1 is MGHRA, CDR2 YSYEKL. This CDR3 reads CASSQAGRRYEQYF. CDR3 coding DNA: TGCGCCAGCAGCCAAGCCGGACGGAGGTACGAGCAGTACTTC.

The V and J genes are TRBV6-5 and TRBJ1-5; TRBD1 matches at 7 bases. V was pared by 5 bases and J by 12 bases, with 7 bases of the junction left unmatched. Germline CDR1 and CDR2: MNHEY and SVGAGI. This CDR3 contains 12 residues. CDR3 loop: CASSTGDNCQHF. The DNA for the CDR3 is TGTGCCAGCAGTACAGGGGACAATTGCCAGCATTTT.

Here the CDR3 reads CASSFRGRHNEQFF. For the CDR3, the DNA is TGTGCCAGCAGCTTTCGGGGGAGGCACAATGAGCAGTTCTTC. The chain recombines TRBV11-3 with TRBJ2-1, with D possibly being TRBD2 (6 bases). Germline CDR1 reads SGHNT; CDR2 reads YENEEA. Trimming took 3 bases from V and 5 from J, leaving 11 bases between them. The CDR3 has 14 amino acids. The complete variable domain, with remaining parts taken from reference TRBV11-3 and TRBJ2-1, reads EAGVVQSPRYKIIEKKQPVAFWCNPISGHNTLYWYLQNLGQGPELLIRYENEEAVDDSQLPKDRFSAERLKGVDSTLKIQPAELGDSAVYLCASSFRGRHNEQFFGPGTRLTVL.

The chain combines TRBV6-2 or TRBV6-3 with TRBJ2-7; D may be TRBD2 (5 bases). Trimming left V 2 bases short and J 1 base short, with 12 bases between. The CDR3 covers 15 residues. The germline gives CDR1 MNHEY, CDR2 SVGEGT. DNA for the CDR3: TGTGCCAGCAGTTACGTCGGGGTGGGGTCCTACGAGCAGTACTTC. Translating gives CASSYVGVGSYEQYF.

This clone has more than one count but fewer than ten. CDR3 coding DNA: TGTGCCAGCAGCTTAGACAGACTAGCGGGAGACGAGCAGTACTTC. This sequence encodes CASSLDRLAGDEQYF. The chain recombines TRBV7-2 with TRBJ2-7; 12 nucleotides match TRBD2. The CDR3 runs 15 residues. Germline trimming cut 1 base from V and 5 bases from J; bases unmatched to any gene: 3. Germline CDR1 SGHTA, CDR2 FQGNSA.

V and J are TRBV19 and TRBJ2-3; TRBD1 agrees at 7 bases. This CDR3 region has 16 residues. Germline V gives CDR1 LNHDA, CDR2 SQIVND (reference sequence). The trim removed 3 bases at V and 1 base at J, leaving 7 bases unmatched. CDR3 in DNA: TGTGCCAGTAGTATGAGTAGGACAGGAGGCACAGATACGCAGTATTTT. Its translation: CASSMSRTGGTDTQYF.

This sequence joins TRBV5-1 and TRBJ2-7; TRBD2 might be the D (5 bases). The CDR3 consists of 13 residues. CDR1 and CDR2 from the germline V gene are SGHRS and YFSETQ. The V and J ends lost 2 bases and 4 bases respectively, with 10 bases between them. This chain's CDR3 is CASSFGNIYEQYF. The CDR3 region has the DNA TGCGCCAGCAGCTTCGGGAACATATACGAGCAGTACTTC.

In DNA, the CDR3 is TGCGCCAGCAGCTCGGGACTAGCGTCGATCTACAATGAGCAGTTCTTC. Amino acid sequence: CASSSGLASIYNEQFF. The chain joins TRBV5-1 to TRBJ2-1, with 10 bases matching TRBD2. The CDR3 contains 16 residues. Germline V gene lookup returns CDR1 SGHRS and CDR2 YFSETQ. J gave up 3 bases and V 3 bases, and 6 bases lay outside the gene matches.

The chain links TRBV3-1 (or the pseudogene TRBV3-2) to TRBJ2-7; TRBD2 aligns across 11 bases. The trim removed 10 bases at V and 3 bases at J, leaving 5 bases unmatched. CDR1 is LGHDT, CDR2 YNNKEL, per germline (reference sequence). The CDR3 extends over 13 amino acids. The CDR3 here is CATRLAGGYEQYF. The CDR3 bases are TGTGCCACGCGGCTAGCGGGAGGCTACGAGCAGTACTTC.

This rearrangement joins TRBV28 to TRBJ2-3; 13 nucleotides agree with TRBD2. CDR1 MDHEN and CDR2 SYDVKM come from the germline V gene. The CDR3 contains 15 residues. With V trimmed by 5 bases and J by 3 bases, 2 bases remained unmatched. The CDR3 DNA sequence: TGTGCCAGCAGTCGGACTAGCGGGAGTACAGATACGCAGTATTTT. It specifies CASSRTSGSTDTQYF.

The chain employs TRBV12-3 or TRBV12-4 and TRBJ2-1; D perhaps matches TRBD1 (6 bases). CDR3 size: 11 residues. V gave up 7 bases and J gave up 10 bases, with 11 bases separating them. DNA of the CDR3: TGTGCCAGCACCTGGGGGCGGGAGCAGTTCTTC. It translates to CASTWGREQFF.

This chain connects TRBV19 to TRBJ1-4, with D possibly TRBD1 on 6 matching bases. Trimming left V 4 bases short and J 5 bases short, with 11 bases between. CDR1 is LNHDA and CDR2 is SQIVND in the germline V gene (reference sequence). This CDR3 has 14 residues. The CDR3 bases are TGTGCCAGTAGTACAGACAGGCAGAATGAAAAACTGTTTTTT. It codes for CASSTDRQNEKLFF.

The V call is TRBV6-2 or TRBV6-3, the J call TRBJ2-3; 14 nucleotides align to TRBD2. The CDR3 sequence is 17 residues long. The V segment lost 3 bases and the J segment 6 bases; nucleotides outside the gene matches: 8. The germline V gene has CDR1 MNHEY and CDR2 SVGEGT. The CDR3 nucleotides are TGTGCCAGCAGTTATCGCGGGACTAGCGGGAGTCGTGATACGCAGTATTTT. It encodes CASSYRGTSGSRDTQYF.

The chain employs TRBV4-1 and TRBJ2-1, with 9 bases lining up with TRBD1. V lost 4 bases, J lost 6 bases, and 13 bases stayed unmatched. The germline V gene has CDR1 MGHRA and CDR2 YSYEKL. This CDR3 contains 17 residues. The CDR3 DNA reads as TGCGCCAGCAGCCTCCTCCCCCCGACAGGGGGATTCAATGAGCAGTTCTTC. It yields the protein CASSLLPPTGGFNEQFF.

The chain recombines TRBV11-3 with TRBJ2-7; 7 bases agree with TRBD2. The germline CDR1 and CDR2 sequences are SGHNT and YENEEA. The V gene end was trimmed by 1 base and the J gene end by 3 bases; junction bases not matched to a gene: 6. The length of the CDR3 is 15 residues. The CDR3 region is CASSLGSRERYEQYF. In DNA, the CDR3 is TGTGCCAGCAGCTTAGGATCGCGGGAGCGCTACGAGCAGTACTTC.

This chain links TRBV23-1 with TRBJ1-5; TRBD1 might be the D (5 bases). TRBV23-1 is known as an ORF, though its function is uncertain. Trimming took off 6 bases at V and 0 bases at J, with 15 bases between the two ends. The CDR3 has 16 amino acids. The CDR3 coding sequence is TGCGCCAGCAGCAAGGGGCCGGGCCTTAGCAATCAGCCCCAGCATTTT. Its translation: CASSKGPGLSNQPQHF.